This entry concerns a single T cell receptor beta chain. Per the original data handling: Scientists estimated how many nucleated cells there were by amplifying reference gene primers. Sequencing used immunoSEQ multiplex PCR; TCRdb keeps in-frame clones, though not all of them. That table gives V, J and clone size, and the DNA gave D and trimming. The data hold some 160,000 clones, with roughly 90% observed a single time. This specimen belongs to a study of blood T cell repertoires in COVID-19. Study in general: There were acute and convalescent COVID-19 samples, and they came from the United States, Italy and Spain. Nucleic acid was either cDNA or gDNA, and it came from T cells, B-cell-depleted T cells, or PBMCs.

Trimming took 7 bases from V and 7 from J; bases not matched to a gene: 6. This CDR3 contains 14 residues. Germline values: CDR1 SNHLY, CDR2 FYNNEI. This rearrangement joins TRBV2 to TRBJ2-5; 13 bases fit TRBD2. Sequenced material: peripheral blood. This receptor was taken from a man in his sixties with acute or convalescent COVID-19. In nucleotides, the CDR3 is TGTGCCAGCACAACTAGCGGGGGGGCCGGGACCCAGTACTTC. The encoded protein is CASTTSGGAGTQYF.